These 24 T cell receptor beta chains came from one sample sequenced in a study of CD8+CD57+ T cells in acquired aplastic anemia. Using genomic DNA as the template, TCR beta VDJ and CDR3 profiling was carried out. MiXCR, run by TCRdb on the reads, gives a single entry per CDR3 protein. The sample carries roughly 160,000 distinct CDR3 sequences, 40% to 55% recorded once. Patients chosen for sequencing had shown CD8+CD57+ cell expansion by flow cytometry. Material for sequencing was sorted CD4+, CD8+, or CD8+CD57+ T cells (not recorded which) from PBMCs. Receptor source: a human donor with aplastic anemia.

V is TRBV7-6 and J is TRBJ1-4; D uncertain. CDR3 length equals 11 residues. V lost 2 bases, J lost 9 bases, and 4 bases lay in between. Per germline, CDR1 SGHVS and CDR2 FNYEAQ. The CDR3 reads CASSLNQKLFF. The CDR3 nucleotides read TGTGCCAGCAGCTTAAATCAAAAACTGTTTTTT.

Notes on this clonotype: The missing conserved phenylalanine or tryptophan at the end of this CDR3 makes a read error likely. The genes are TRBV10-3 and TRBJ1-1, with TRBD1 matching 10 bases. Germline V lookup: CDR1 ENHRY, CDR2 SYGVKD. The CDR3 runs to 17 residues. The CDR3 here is CASSSAGTGVPNTEAFS. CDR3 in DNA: TGTGCCAGCAGTTCGGCCGGGACAGGGGTCCCGAACACTGAAGCTTTCTCT.

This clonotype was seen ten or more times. The CDR3 reads CSATPGQGAYEQYF. CDR3 nucleotide sequence: TGCAGTGCTACTCCGGGACAGGGGGCCTACGAGCAGTACTTC. This sequence joins TRBV20-1 and TRBJ2-7; the match to TRBD1 covers 11 bases. Germline CDR1 reads DFQATT; CDR2 reads SNEGSKA (reference sequence). The CDR3 spans 14 residues. V lost 4 bases, J lost 2 bases, and 4 bases stayed unmatched.

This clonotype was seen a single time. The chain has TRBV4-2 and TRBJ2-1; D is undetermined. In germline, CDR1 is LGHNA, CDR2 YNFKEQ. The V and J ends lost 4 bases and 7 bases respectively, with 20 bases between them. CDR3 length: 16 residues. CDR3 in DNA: TGTGCCAGCAGCCCCCGGGCTACCAGGACCCAGAATGAGCAGTTCTTC. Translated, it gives CASSPRATRTQNEQFF.

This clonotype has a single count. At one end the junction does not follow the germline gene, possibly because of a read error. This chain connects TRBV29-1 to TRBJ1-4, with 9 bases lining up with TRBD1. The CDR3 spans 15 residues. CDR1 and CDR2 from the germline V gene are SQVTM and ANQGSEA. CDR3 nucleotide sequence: TGCAGCTTGATGACAGGGGGGCCCGATAATGAAAAACTGTTTTTC. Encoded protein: CSLMTGGPDNEKLFF.

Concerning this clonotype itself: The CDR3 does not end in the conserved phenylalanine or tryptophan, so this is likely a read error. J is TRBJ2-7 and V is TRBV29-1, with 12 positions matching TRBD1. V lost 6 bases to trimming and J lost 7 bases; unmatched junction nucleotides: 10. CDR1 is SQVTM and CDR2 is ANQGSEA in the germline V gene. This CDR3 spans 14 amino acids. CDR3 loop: CSVDPGQGAQEQYL. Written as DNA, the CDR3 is TGCAGCGTCGACCCGGGACAGGGGGCTCAAGAGCAGTACCTC.

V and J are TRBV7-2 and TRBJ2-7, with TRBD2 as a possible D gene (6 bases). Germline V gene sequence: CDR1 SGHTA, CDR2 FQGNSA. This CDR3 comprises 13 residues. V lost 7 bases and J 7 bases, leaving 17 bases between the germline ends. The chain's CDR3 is CASTGGALGEQYF. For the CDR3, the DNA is TGTGCCAGCACTGGCGGGGCCCTGGGGGAGCAGTACTTC. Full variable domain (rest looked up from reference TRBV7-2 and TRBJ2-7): GAGVSQSPSNKVTEKGKDVELRCDPISGHTALYWYRQSLGQGLEFLIYFQGNSAPDKSGLPSDRFSAERTGGSVSTLTIQRTQQEDSAVYLCASTGGALGEQYFGPGTRLTVT.

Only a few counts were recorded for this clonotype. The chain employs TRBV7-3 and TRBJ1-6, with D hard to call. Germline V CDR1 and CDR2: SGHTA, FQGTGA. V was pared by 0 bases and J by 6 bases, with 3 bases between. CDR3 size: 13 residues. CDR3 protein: CASSLTVNSPLHF. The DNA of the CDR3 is TGTGCCAGCAGCTTAACCGTTAATTCACCCCTCCACTTT.

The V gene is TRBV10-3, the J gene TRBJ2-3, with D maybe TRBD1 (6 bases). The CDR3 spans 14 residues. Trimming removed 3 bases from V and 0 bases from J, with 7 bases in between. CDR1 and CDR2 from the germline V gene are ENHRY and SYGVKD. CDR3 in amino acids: CAISDRGSTDTQYF. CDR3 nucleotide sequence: TGTGCCATCAGTGACAGGGGAAGCACAGATACGCAGTATTTT.

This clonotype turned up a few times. The DNA for the CDR3 is TGTGCCAGCTTTATTCAGGGGAGCATGAACACTGAAGCTTTCTTT. This gives the protein CASFIQGSMNTEAFF. This sequence joins TRBV28 and TRBJ1-1, with D perhaps matching TRBD1 (6 bases). Trimming shortened V by 8 bases and J by 0 bases, and 16 bases separated the two germline ends. CDR3 length equals 15 residues. Looked up from germline, CDR1 is MDHEN and CDR2 is SYDVKM. The entire variable domain, with the rest obtained from reference TRBV28 and TRBJ1-1, is as follows: DVKVTQSSRYLVKRTGEKVFLECVQDMDHENMFWYRQDPGLGLRLIYFSYDVKMKEKGDIPEGYSVSREKKERFSLILESASTNQTSMYLCASFIQGSMNTEAFFGQGTRLTVV.

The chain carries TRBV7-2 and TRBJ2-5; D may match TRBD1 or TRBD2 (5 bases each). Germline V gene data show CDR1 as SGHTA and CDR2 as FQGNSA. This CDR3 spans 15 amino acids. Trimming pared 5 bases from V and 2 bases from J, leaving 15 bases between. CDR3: CASSQQPGPQETQYF. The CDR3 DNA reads TGTGCCAGCAGCCAACAACCGGGACCACAAGAGACCCAGTACTTC.

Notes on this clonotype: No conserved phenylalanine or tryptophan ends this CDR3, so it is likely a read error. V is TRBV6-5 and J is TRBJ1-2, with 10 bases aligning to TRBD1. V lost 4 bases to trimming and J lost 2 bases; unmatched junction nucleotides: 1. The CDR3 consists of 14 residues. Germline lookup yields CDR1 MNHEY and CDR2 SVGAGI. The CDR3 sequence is CASSLGQGNYGYTS. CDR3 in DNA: TGTGCCAGCAGTTTGGGACAGGGGAACTATGGCTACACCTCC.

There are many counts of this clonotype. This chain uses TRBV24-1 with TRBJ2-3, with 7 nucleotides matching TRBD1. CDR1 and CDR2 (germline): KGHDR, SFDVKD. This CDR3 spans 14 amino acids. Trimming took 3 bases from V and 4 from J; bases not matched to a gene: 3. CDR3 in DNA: TGTGCCACCAGTGATGAGGGGGCTGCAGATACGCAGTATTTT. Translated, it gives CATSDEGAADTQYF.

CDR3: CASSLWTSGRSSYNEQFF. In DNA, the CDR3 is TGTGCCAGCAGCCTGTGGACTAGCGGGAGGAGCTCCTACAATGAGCAGTTCTTC. The chain links TRBV11-1 to TRBJ2-1, with 14 bases identical to TRBD2. With V trimmed by 5 bases and J by 0 bases, 6 bases remained unmatched. Germline V gene sequence: CDR1 SGHAT, CDR2 FQDESV (reference sequence). The CDR3 length is 18 residues.

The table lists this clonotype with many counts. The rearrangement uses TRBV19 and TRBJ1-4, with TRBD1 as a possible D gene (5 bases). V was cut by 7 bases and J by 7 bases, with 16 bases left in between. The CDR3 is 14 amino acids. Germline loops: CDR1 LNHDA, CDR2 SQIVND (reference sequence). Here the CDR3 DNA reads TGTGCCAGTACCCGGGGCCGCTCCGGTGAAAAACTGTTTTTT. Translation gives CASTRGRSGEKLFF.

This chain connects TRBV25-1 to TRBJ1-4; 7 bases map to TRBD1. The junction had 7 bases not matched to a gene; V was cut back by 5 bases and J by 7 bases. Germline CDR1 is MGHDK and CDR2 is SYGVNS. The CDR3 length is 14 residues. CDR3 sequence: CASSPFGTAEKLFF. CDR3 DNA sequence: TGTGCCAGCAGTCCCTTCGGGACAGCTGAAAAACTGTTTTTT.

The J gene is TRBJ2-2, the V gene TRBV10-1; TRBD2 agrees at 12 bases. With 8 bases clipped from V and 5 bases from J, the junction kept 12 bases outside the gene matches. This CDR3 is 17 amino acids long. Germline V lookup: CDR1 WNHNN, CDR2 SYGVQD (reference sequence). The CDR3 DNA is TGCGCCAGCCGGACTAGCGGGACACCTTGGAAGACCGGGGAGCTGTTTTTT. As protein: CASRTSGTPWKTGELFF.

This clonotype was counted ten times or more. CDR3 region: CASSEAGTLYEQYF. As DNA, the CDR3 is TGTGCCAGCAGTGAAGCCGGGACACTATACGAGCAGTACTTC. V and J are TRBV6-1 and TRBJ2-7; a possible D gene is TRBD1 (6 bases). The V end lost 0 bases, the J end lost 4 bases, and 10 bases lay between the germline ends. Germline-derived CDR1 and CDR2 are MNHNS and SASEGT. The length of the CDR3 is 14 residues.

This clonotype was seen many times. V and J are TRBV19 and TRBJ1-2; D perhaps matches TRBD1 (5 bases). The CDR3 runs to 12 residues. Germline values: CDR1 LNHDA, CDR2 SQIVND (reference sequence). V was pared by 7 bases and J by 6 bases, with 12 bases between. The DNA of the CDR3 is TGTGCCAGTAATCGGGGAGGGGATGGCTACACCTTC. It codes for CASNRGGDGYTF.

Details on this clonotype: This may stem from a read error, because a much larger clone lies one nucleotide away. As DNA, the CDR3 is TGCAGTCCGAACCTACAGGGGGGTTCGGTAAATGAGCAGTTCTTC. Its protein is CSPNLQGGSVNEQFF. The chain is built from TRBV20-1 and TRBJ2-1; TRBD1 aligns across 8 bases. Trimming took 8 bases from V and 7 from J; bases not matched to a gene: 16. CDR1 DFQATT and CDR2 SNEGSKA come from the germline V gene (reference sequence). The CDR3 has 15 residues.

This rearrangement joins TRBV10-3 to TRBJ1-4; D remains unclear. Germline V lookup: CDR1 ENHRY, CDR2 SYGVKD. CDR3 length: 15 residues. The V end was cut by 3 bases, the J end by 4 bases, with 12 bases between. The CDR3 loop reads CAISDHQSGNEKLFF. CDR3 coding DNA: TGTGCCATCAGTGATCATCAGTCGGGTAATGAAAAACTGTTTTTT.

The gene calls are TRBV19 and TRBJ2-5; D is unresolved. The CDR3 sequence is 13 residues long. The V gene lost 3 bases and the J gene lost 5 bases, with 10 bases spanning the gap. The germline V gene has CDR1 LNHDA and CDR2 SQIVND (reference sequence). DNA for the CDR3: TGTGCCAGTAGTATTGCGCTAACTGAGACCCAGTACTTC. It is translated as CASSIALTETQYF.

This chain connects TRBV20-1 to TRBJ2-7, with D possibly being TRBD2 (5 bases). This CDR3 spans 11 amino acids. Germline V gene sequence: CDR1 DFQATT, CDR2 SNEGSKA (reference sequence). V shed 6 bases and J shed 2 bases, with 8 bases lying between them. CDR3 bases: TGCAGTGCGGAGGATACCTACGAGCAGTACTTC. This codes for CSAEDTYEQYF.

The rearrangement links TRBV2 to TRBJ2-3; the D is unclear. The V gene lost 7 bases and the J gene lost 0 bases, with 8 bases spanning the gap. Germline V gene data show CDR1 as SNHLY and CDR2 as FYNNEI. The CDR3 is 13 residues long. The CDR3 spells CASKDGSTDTQYF. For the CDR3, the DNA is TGTGCCAGCAAGGACGGAAGCACAGATACGCAGTATTTT. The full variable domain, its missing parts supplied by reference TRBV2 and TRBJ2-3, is EPEVTQTPSHQVTQMGQEVILRCVPISNHLYFYWYRQILGQKVEFLVSFYNNEISEKSEIFDDQFSVERPDGSNFTLKIRSTKLEDSAMYFCASKDGSTDTQYFGPGTRLTVL.